The 4 T cell receptor beta chains below come from one sample, sequenced in a study of T cell changes during pregnancy in multiple sclerosis. Profiled with immunoSEQ multiplex PCR; TCRdb holds only in-frame clones, not every one. The sample lists approximately 130,000 clones, 90% to 96% occurring once. The material sequenced was peripheral blood, taken after pregnancy. The origin of the receptors is a female donor with multiple sclerosis, enrolled in a pregnancy study.

V and J are TRBV23-1 and TRBJ1-1; D may be TRBD1 (6 bases). TRBV23-1 carries the ORF label, with uncertain function. Trimming left V 0 bases short and J 0 bases short, with 11 bases between. CDR3 length: 16 amino acids. This CDR3 reads CASSQSGARMNTEAFF. The CDR3 DNA reads TGCGCCAGCAGTCAATCGGGGGCGAGGATGAACACTGAAGCTTTCTTT.

In its sample, this clone was seen once. The rearrangement links TRBV2 to TRBJ2-7, with unresolved D. Germline V lookup: CDR1 SNHLY, CDR2 FYNNEI. V was shortened by 3 bases and J by 0 bases, with 6 bases between the two germline ends. This CDR3 is built from 13 residues. The CDR3 sequence is CASSDPNSYEQYF. CDR3 DNA: TGTGCCAGCAGTGACCCAAACTCCTACGAGCAGTACTTC.

The J gene is TRBJ1-5, the V gene TRBV2, with 7 bases aligning to TRBD1. V trimming: 3 bases; J trimming: 7 bases; junction bases outside the gene matches: 9. Looked up from germline, CDR1 is SNHLY and CDR2 is FYNNEI. The CDR3 loop spans 15 amino acids. The CDR3 loop reads CASSEAGQVDQPQHF. CDR3 nucleotides: TGTGCCAGCAGTGAGGCCGGACAGGTGGACCAGCCCCAGCATTTT.

V usage is TRBV7-9 and J usage is TRBJ2-5, with 8 bases lining up with TRBD1. Germline V gene lookup returns CDR1 SEHNR and CDR2 FQNEAQ (reference sequence). The CDR3 spans 15 residues. V lost 3 bases to trimming and J lost 5 bases; unmatched junction nucleotides: 8. The CDR3 region is CASSLRIGDRETQYF. DNA for the CDR3: TGTGCCAGCAGCTTGAGGATCGGGGACAGGGAGACCCAGTACTTC.